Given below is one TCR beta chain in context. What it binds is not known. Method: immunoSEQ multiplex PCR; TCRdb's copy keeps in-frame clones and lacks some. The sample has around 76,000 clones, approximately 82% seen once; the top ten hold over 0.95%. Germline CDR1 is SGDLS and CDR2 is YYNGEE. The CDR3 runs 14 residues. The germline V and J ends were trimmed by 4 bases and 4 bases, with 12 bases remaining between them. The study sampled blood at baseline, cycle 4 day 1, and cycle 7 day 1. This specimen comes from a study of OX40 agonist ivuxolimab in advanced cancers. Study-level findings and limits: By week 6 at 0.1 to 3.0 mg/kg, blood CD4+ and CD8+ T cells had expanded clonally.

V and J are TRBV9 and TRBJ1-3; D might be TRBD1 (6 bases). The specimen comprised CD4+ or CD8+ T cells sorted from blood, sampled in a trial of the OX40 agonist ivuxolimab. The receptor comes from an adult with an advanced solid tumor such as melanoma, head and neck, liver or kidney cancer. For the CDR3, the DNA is TGTGCCAGCAGCTCCCCAGGGGCAGGAAACACCATATATTTT. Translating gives CASSSPGAGNTIYF.